Here is one T cell receptor (beta chain) with its context. This record belongs to a study of cytomegalovirus exposure and HLA in healthy donors. PCR primers comprised 60 Vbeta and 13 Jbeta primers. Using immunoSEQ multiplex PCR, the repertoire was profiled, and TCRdb retains in-frame clones only, with some absent. This table has around 76,000 clones, about 69% appearing once. The germline V gene encodes CDR1 SGHTA and CDR2 FQGNSA. The CDR3 runs to 15 residues. The trim removed 5 bases at V and 9 bases at J, leaving 11 bases unmatched. The gene calls are TRBV7-2 and TRBJ2-1, with TRBD2 identical over 9 bases. The sample was PBMCs. The source is a middle-aged woman in good health and CMV-seropositive. The CDR3 loop reads CASSRTGTSSGEQFF. CDR3 coding DNA: TGTGCCAGCAGCCGTACCGGGACTAGCTCCGGTGAGCAGTTCTTC.